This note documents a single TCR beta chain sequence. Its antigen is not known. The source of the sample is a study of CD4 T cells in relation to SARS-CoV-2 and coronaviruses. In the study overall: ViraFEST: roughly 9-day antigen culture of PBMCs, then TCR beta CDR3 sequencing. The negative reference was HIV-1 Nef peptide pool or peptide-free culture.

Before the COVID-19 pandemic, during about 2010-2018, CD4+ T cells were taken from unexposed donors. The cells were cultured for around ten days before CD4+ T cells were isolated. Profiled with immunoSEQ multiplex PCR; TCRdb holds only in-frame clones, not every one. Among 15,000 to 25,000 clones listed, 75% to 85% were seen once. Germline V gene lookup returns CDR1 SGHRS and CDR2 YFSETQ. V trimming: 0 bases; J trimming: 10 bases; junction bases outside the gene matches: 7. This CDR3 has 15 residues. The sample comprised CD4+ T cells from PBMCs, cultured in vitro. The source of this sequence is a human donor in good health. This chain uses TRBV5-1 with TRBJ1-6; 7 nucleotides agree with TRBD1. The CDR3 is CASSLAPTGPSPLHF. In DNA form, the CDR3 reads TGCGCCAGCAGCTTGGCGCCGACAGGGCCCTCACCCCTCCACTTT.